This T cell receptor (beta chain) was obtained from a study of cytomegalovirus exposure and HLA in healthy donors (dated by TCRdb to 2015 to 2018). With respect to the entire study: A later analysis indicated that the 120 validation repertoires were generated on the platform also employed for the approximately 700 repertoires of the first cohort. The study was designed to test whether signatures of past pathogen exposure could be identified by cataloging public T cell receptors. In addition to the first cohort of about 650 subjects, a separate validation cohort of approximately 110 different subjects was used. To predict cytomegalovirus infection status, the study combined high-throughput TCR immunosequencing, statistical association of individual TCRs with disease status, and machine learning. General conclusions and limits of the study: Across donors, most TCR sequences were observed very rarely, whereas some public TCRs were present in many individuals. All 110 or so repertoires were used to score co-occurrence in the validation cohort in a later analysis, because that analysis had no HLA typing for the cohort. In vitro tests confirmed that a few of the cytomegalovirus-associated TCR beta chains recognize cytomegalovirus antigens. The study gave a list of about 160 TCR beta chains associated with cytomegalovirus. Subsequent analysis determined that TCRs grouped into clusters in the first cohort also showed a tendency toward co-occurrence across the roughly 110 validation repertoires, and 85% to 95% of cluster scores exceeded 0. The authors suggested that the approach could potentially be generalized to other disease states and immunological phenotypes. In both the original and validation cohorts, the classifier was reported to diagnose cytomegalovirus status with high specificity and sensitivity.

Separate from the roughly 650-subject first cohort, the validation cohort of 120 subjects was the group to which the donors belonged. Remarks on this clone: The antigen it recognizes is unknown. No much larger clone is present one base from it, and per-base qualities are unavailable.

Libraries were constructed by the immunoSEQ multiplex PCR assay. As for the original processing: A statistical classification framework was built to diagnose cytomegalovirus status from the catalog of TCR beta chain sequences. This immuneACCESS table, as held by TCRdb, lists in-frame sequences with V and J called but not all clones. Of the missing ones, under half trace to an unresolved V gene in checked studies; the others have no known cause. V and J calls and clone size follow that table, whereas D and trimming were derived from the DNA. This sample lists about 120,000 clones; roughly 89% were detected once. The ten largest clones take up 0.95% to 1.5% of the sample. Sequences MGHRA (CDR1) and YSYEKL (CDR2) are obtained from the germline V gene. Measured from the cysteine to the phenylalanine, the CDR3 is 15 residues long. Only CDR3 DNA remains: 45 bases, in frame from the first base. V is cut back by 0 bases and J by 13 bases, with 9 bases in the junction unmatched.

The material sequenced was PBMCs. This clonotype was obtained from a woman younger than 30 in good health and CMV-seronegative. The chain was built from TRBV4-1 and TRBJ2-6; the junction holds 7 bases that match TRBD1. The CDR3 is CASSQDQNRGRVLTF. The bases are TGCGCCAGCAGCCAAGATCAGAACAGGGGCAGGGTCCTGACTTTC.